Included here is one TCR beta chain sequence, with context. Its antigen is as yet unknown. Profiling relied on immunoSEQ multiplex PCR, and the TCRdb table lists in-frame clones only, not all of them. The table records about 56,000 clones, approximately 80% of them present only once. This entry belongs to a study of T cell responses to AZD1222 COVID-19 vaccine. Study observations and caveats: Donors in the cohort were predominantly white British and more often female, and clonal diversity was possibly underestimated. Among AZD1222 vaccinees, only 5 or 6 were seropositive at baseline. Vaccine-associated CD4 TCRs spanned spike, dominant at 160-218 and 743-854. Sampling that yielded the repertoires occurred only after the peak T cell response.

The CDR3 runs 15 residues. V lost 4 bases to trimming and J lost 6 bases, with 20 bases between them. In germline, CDR1 is SGHRS, CDR2 YFSETQ. The material sequenced was peripheral blood, taken 28 days after the second AZD1222 dose. The V gene is TRBV5-1, the J gene TRBJ2-7; maybe TRBD2 (6 bases). The TCR sequence derives from an adult who received the AZD1222 COVID-19 vaccine. In DNA, the CDR3 is TGCGCCAGCAGCCCGGGGGAGGTGAGGCTGTCCGAGCAGTACTTC. This codes for CASSPGEVRLSEQYF.